A selection of T cell receptor beta chains follows, all from one sample in a study of control samples from healthy donors and cancer patients. The method was immunoSEQ multiplex PCR; TCRdb's version includes in-frame clones alone and lacks a portion of them. Among about 120,000 clones listed, roughly 90% were seen once. The sample consisted of PBMCs. These receptors were obtained from an older woman with lung cancer. CDR3s include the opening cysteine and the closing phenylalanine or tryptophan. A D gene is named only where the DNA matches it firmly. Rows give clone size only sometimes, using once, few, many, or a class for an expanded clone.

CDR3aa: CASSMGSRLGGGSETQYF; CDR3nt: TGTGCCAGTAGTATGGGGTCCCGTTTAGGGGGGGGGTCGGAGACCCAGTACTTC; v_gene: TRBV19; j_gene: TRBJ2-5; d_gene: NA; abundance: NA
CDR3aa: CASSVAGASSPLHF; CDR3nt: TGTGCCAGCAGTGTAGCAGGTGCAAGTTCACCCCTCCACTTT; v_gene: TRBV6-1; j_gene: TRBJ1-6; d_gene: NA; abundance: NA
CDR3aa: CASSQGDRVDNEQFF; CDR3nt: TGTGCCAGCAGCCAAGGGGACAGGGTGGACAATGAGCAGTTCTTC; v_gene: TRBV11-3; j_gene: TRBJ2-1; d_gene: TRBD1; abundance: NA
CDR3aa: CASGDLSLSGYGYTF; CDR3nt: TGTGCCAGCGGCGACCTGTCCCTGTCTGGCTATGGCTACACCTTC; v_gene: TRBV7-9; j_gene: TRBJ1-2; d_gene: NA; abundance: few
CDR3aa: CATSLQGAPKNIQYF; CDR3nt: TGTGCCACCAGCCTACAGGGGGCCCCCAAAAACATTCAGTACTTC; v_gene: TRBV15; j_gene: TRBJ2-4; d_gene: TRBD1; abundance: NA
CDR3aa: CASSWDWTDYGYTF; CDR3nt: TGTGCCAGCAGCTGGGATTGGACAGACTATGGCTACACCTTC; v_gene: TRBV6-2/TRBV6-3; j_gene: TRBJ1-2; d_gene: NA; abundance: NA
CDR3aa: CASSFLGQPQHF; CDR3nt: TGTGCCAGCAGCTTCCTAGGTCAGCCCCAGCATTTT; v_gene: TRBV7-2; j_gene: TRBJ1-5; d_gene: NA; abundance: NA
CDR3aa: CASSKYALRPGIRNQPQHF; CDR3nt: TGTGCCAGCAGCAAATATGCCCTACGTCCGGGGATTCGCAATCAGCCCCAGCATTTT; v_gene: TRBV21-1; j_gene: TRBJ1-5; d_gene: NA; abundance: NA
CDR3aa: CASSLGARTGELFF; CDR3nt: TGTGCCAGCAGCTTAGGTGCTCGGACCGGGGAGCTGTTTTTT; v_gene: TRBV7-8; j_gene: TRBJ2-2; d_gene: NA; abundance: NA
CDR3aa: CASSEEGGGQPQHF; CDR3nt: TGTGCCAGCAGTGAAGAGGGAGGCGGGCAGCCCCAGCATTTT; v_gene: TRBV2; j_gene: TRBJ1-5; d_gene: NA; abundance: NA
CDR3aa: CSVGIGGTGNEKLFF; CDR3nt: TGCAGCGTTGGGATTGGCGGGACAGGGAACGAAAAACTGTTTTTT; v_gene: TRBV29-1; j_gene: TRBJ1-4; d_gene: TRBD1; abundance: NA
CDR3aa: CASSIEGIWDIQYF; CDR3nt: TGTGCCAGTAGTATAGAGGGAATTTGGGACATTCAGTACTTC; v_gene: TRBV19; j_gene: TRBJ2-4; d_gene: NA; abundance: NA
CDR3aa: CASTAGSISNEQFF; CDR3nt: TGTGCCAGCACCGCGGGATCGATTTCGAATGAGCAGTTCTTC; v_gene: TRBV11-3; j_gene: TRBJ2-1; d_gene: NA; abundance: NA
CDR3aa: CASSQGNERTQYF; CDR3nt: TGTGCCAGCAGCCAAGGTAACGAGAGAACCCAGTACTTC; v_gene: TRBV3-1/TRBV3-2; j_gene: TRBJ2-5; d_gene: NA; abundance: NA
CDR3aa: CASSSSPRGGTDGYTF; CDR3nt: TGTGCCAGCAGCTCGAGCCCCAGGGGAGGTACTGATGGCTACACCTTC; v_gene: TRBV7-6; j_gene: TRBJ1-2; d_gene: NA; abundance: NA
CDR3aa: CASSSTGTEETQYF; CDR3nt: TGTGCCAGCAGCTCAACCGGGACAGAAGAGACCCAGTACTTC; v_gene: TRBV11-3; j_gene: TRBJ2-5; d_gene: TRBD1; abundance: NA
CDR3aa: CASSSSGRLDEQFF; CDR3nt: TGTGCCAGCAGCTCTAGCGGGAGGTTAGATGAGCAGTTCTTC; v_gene: TRBV7-3; j_gene: TRBJ2-1; d_gene: TRBD2; abundance: NA
CDR3aa: CASSLRGTETQYF; CDR3nt: TGTGCCAGCAGCTTACGGGGGACAGAGACCCAGTACTTC; v_gene: TRBV7-8; j_gene: TRBJ2-5; d_gene: NA; abundance: NA
CDR3aa: CASSQDRAEAFF; CDR3nt: TGCGCCAGCAGCCAAGATCGGGCTGAAGCTTTCTTT; v_gene: TRBV4-1; j_gene: TRBJ1-1; d_gene: NA; abundance: NA
CDR3aa: CASSDSRGAEAFF; CDR3nt: TGTGCCAGCAGTGATTCCCGGGGCGCTGAAGCTTTCTTT; v_gene: TRBV6-1; j_gene: TRBJ1-1; d_gene: NA; abundance: NA
CDR3aa: CASSLDDPQGARNGYTF; CDR3nt: TGTGCCAGCAGCTTAGATGACCCACAGGGGGCGCGAAATGGCTACACCTTC; v_gene: TRBV11-2; j_gene: TRBJ1-2; d_gene: TRBD1; abundance: NA
CDR3aa: CSAQGRLGQYF; CDR3nt: TGCAGTGCACAGGGACGTTTGGGGCAGTACTTC; v_gene: TRBV20-1; j_gene: TRBJ2-7; d_gene: NA; abundance: NA
CDR3aa: CATSGSGSGQETQYF; CDR3nt: TGTGCCACCAGTGGTAGCGGGAGCGGCCAAGAGACCCAGTACTTC; v_gene: TRBV24-1; j_gene: TRBJ2-5; d_gene: TRBD2; abundance: once
CDR3aa: CASSLRQGVQSETGELFF; CDR3nt: TGTGCCAGCAGTCTTAGACAGGGAGTGCAGTCGGAAACCGGGGAGCTGTTTTTT; v_gene: TRBV28; j_gene: TRBJ2-2; d_gene: TRBD1; abundance: NA
CDR3aa: CASSGIDSTDTQYF; CDR3nt: TGTGCCAGCAGCGGAATAGACAGCACAGATACGCAGTATTTT; v_gene: TRBV5-5; j_gene: TRBJ2-3; d_gene: NA; abundance: NA
CDR3aa: CAWRGLSSYNEQFF; CDR3nt: TGTGCCTGGAGGGGCCTTAGCTCCTACAATGAGCAGTTCTTC; v_gene: TRBV30; j_gene: TRBJ2-1; d_gene: NA; abundance: NA
CDR3aa: CASSAGTGGPYEQYF; CDR3nt: TGTGCCAGCAGCGCCGGGACAGGGGGCCCCTACGAGCAGTACTTC; v_gene: TRBV7-2; j_gene: TRBJ2-7; d_gene: TRBD1; abundance: NA
CDR3aa: CASAQGTYTGELFF; CDR3nt: TGTGCTAGCGCGCAGGGTACTTACACCGGGGAGCTGTTTTTT; v_gene: TRBV7-7; j_gene: TRBJ2-2; d_gene: NA; abundance: NA
CDR3aa: CASSAQVSTEAFF; CDR3nt: TGTGCCAGCAGCGCACAGGTGTCCACTGAAGCTTTCTTT; v_gene: TRBV7-3; j_gene: TRBJ1-1; d_gene: NA; abundance: NA
CDR3aa: CASSEAGGTQYF; CDR3nt: TGTGCCAGCAGTGAAGCTGGGGGGACCCAGTACTTC; v_gene: TRBV2; j_gene: TRBJ2-5; d_gene: NA; abundance: few
CDR3aa: CASSLRGGVGYF; CDR3nt: TGTGCCAGCAGCTTAAGAGGAGGGGTCGGGTACTTC; v_gene: TRBV7-2; j_gene: TRBJ2-7; d_gene: NA; abundance: NA
CDR3aa: CASSLKGDSNQPQHF; CDR3nt: TGTGCCAGCAGCTTAAAAGGGGATAGCAATCAGCCCCAGCATTTT; v_gene: TRBV7-9; j_gene: TRBJ1-5; d_gene: NA; abundance: few
CDR3aa: CASSLDPGTGIDTQYF; CDR3nt: TGTGCCAGCAGCTTGGACCCCGGGACAGGGATAGATACGCAGTATTTT; v_gene: TRBV5-4; j_gene: TRBJ2-3; d_gene: TRBD1; abundance: NA
CDR3aa: CASKVGGGRAGGEQFF; CDR3nt: TGTGCCAGTAAGGTTGGGGGCGGGAGGGCCGGCGGTGAGCAGTTCTTC; v_gene: TRBV19; j_gene: TRBJ2-1; d_gene: TRBD2; abundance: NA
CDR3aa: CASSLGTGPDSPLHF; CDR3nt: TGTGCCAGCAGCTTAGGCACGGGGCCCGATTCACCCCTCCACTTT; v_gene: TRBV7-6; j_gene: TRBJ1-6; d_gene: NA; abundance: NA
CDR3aa: CASSPPGIPEQYF; CDR3nt: TGTGCCAGCTCACCACCGGGTATTCCCGAGCAGTACTTC; v_gene: TRBV18; j_gene: TRBJ2-7; d_gene: NA; abundance: NA
CDR3aa: CATRTVGNQPQHF; CDR3nt: TGTGCCACCAGGACAGTAGGCAATCAGCCCCAGCATTTT; v_gene: TRBV19; j_gene: TRBJ1-5; d_gene: NA; abundance: NA
CDR3aa: CATSTGRASEKLFF; CDR3nt: TGTGCCACCAGCACGGGCAGGGCAAGTGAAAAACTGTTTTTT; v_gene: TRBV15; j_gene: TRBJ1-4; d_gene: NA; abundance: NA
CDR3aa: CASRTGGSEKLFF; CDR3nt: TGTGCCAGCAGGACAGGTGGGAGTGAAAAACTGTTTTTT; v_gene: TRBV6-6; j_gene: TRBJ1-4; d_gene: NA; abundance: once
CDR3aa: CASSQDTSGADTQYF; CDR3nt: TGTGCCAGCAGCCAAGATACTAGCGGAGCAGATACGCAGTATTTT; v_gene: TRBV3-1/TRBV3-2; j_gene: TRBJ2-3; d_gene: TRBD2; abundance: NA
CDR3aa: CATSTRGSYTNTGELFF; CDR3nt: TGTGCCACCAGCACGCGGGGGTCGTACACCAACACCGGGGAGCTGTTTTTT; v_gene: TRBV15; j_gene: TRBJ2-2; d_gene: TRBD2; abundance: NA
CDR3aa: CASSYWGASGQETQYF; CDR3nt: TGTGCCAGCAGTTACTGGGGGGCTAGTGGCCAAGAGACCCAGTACTTC; v_gene: TRBV6-5; j_gene: TRBJ2-5; d_gene: NA; abundance: NA
CDR3aa: CASSQAGEQFF; CDR3nt: TGTGCCAGCAGCCAAGCGGGGGAGCAGTTCTTC; v_gene: TRBV3-1/TRBV3-2; j_gene: TRBJ2-1; d_gene: NA; abundance: NA
CDR3aa: CASKEYNSPLHF; CDR3nt: TGTGCCAGCAAGGAGTATAATTCACCCCTCCACTTT; v_gene: TRBV27; j_gene: TRBJ1-6; d_gene: NA; abundance: NA
CDR3aa: CASSCPVRESYEQYF; CDR3nt: TGTGCCAGCAGTTGCCCGGTCCGAGAAAGCTACGAGCAGTACTTC; v_gene: TRBV6-5; j_gene: TRBJ2-7; d_gene: NA; abundance: NA
CDR3aa: CASSSLKGQNTEAFF; CDR3nt: TGTGCCAGTAGTAGTTTGAAGGGACAGAACACTGAAGCTTTCTTT; v_gene: TRBV19; j_gene: TRBJ1-1; d_gene: NA; abundance: once